The clone carrying this T cell receptor (beta chain) was seen just once. Original handling: Estimates of nucleated cell counts were drawn from the amplification of reference gene primers. Measured with immunoSEQ multiplex PCR; TCRdb has only the in-frame clones, and not every one. That table gives V, J and clone size, and the DNA gave D and trimming. The profile shows 35,000 to 55,000 clones, around 90% of them singletons. The CDR3 loop spans 13 amino acids. V dropped 1 base and J dropped 6 bases, with 4 bases sitting between them. The germline V gene encodes CDR1 SGHDN and CDR2 FVKESK. These data originate in a study of blood T cell repertoires in COVID-19. Study overall: Specimens from acute and convalescent COVID-19 originated in the United States, Italy and Spain.

Sequences were obtained from peripheral blood. This receptor was identified in a man between 50 and 59 years old with active COVID-19. J is TRBJ1-6 and V is TRBV14; the D is unclear. The CDR3 DNA is TGTGCCAGCAGCCAAGGACTTAATTCACCCCTCCACTTT. Protein sequence: CASSQGLNSPLHF.